Listed below are T cell receptor beta chains from one sample, sequenced in a study of blood T cell repertoires in COVID-19. Generated by immunoSEQ multiplex PCR, the TCRdb table keeps only in-frame clones and is missing some. The data contain about 250,000 clones, around nine tenths of them singletons. The specimen was peripheral blood. The receptors stem from an elderly man with acute or convalescent COVID-19. The CDR3 runs from the conserved cysteine through the conserved F or W. A D gene is named only where the DNA matches it firmly. Size values are once, few and many counts, or a class for expanded clones, and some rows have none.

v_gene	len	d_gene	j_gene	abundance	CDR3nt	CDR3aa
TRBV18	14	.	TRBJ1-5	.	TGTGCCAGCTCCCCGAGTGTTAGCAATCAGCCCCAGCATTTT	CASSPSVSNQPQHF
TRBV7-3	17	TRBD1	TRBJ2-3	.	TGTGCCAGCAGCCCAGGGGGCCGAGGGACAGCTACAGATACGCAGTATTTT	CASSPGGRGTATDTQYF
TRBV7-2	16	TRBD1	TRBJ2-6	.	TGTGCCAGCAGCCCACGGACAGGGGCTGGGGCCAACGTCCTGACTTTC	CASSPRTGAGANVLTF
TRBV5-4	13	.	TRBJ1-2	.	TGTGCCAGCAGCTTGCTGGGGGCAGGGGGCTACACCTTC	CASSLLGAGGYTF
TRBV6-2/TRBV6-3	12	.	TRBJ1-2	.	TGTGCCAGCAGTTGGGGCAGCTATGGCTACACCTTC	CASSWGSYGYTF
TRBV7-3	14	.	TRBJ2-2	.	TGTGCCAGCAGCCTGGGACAGAACACCGGGGAGCTGTTTTTT	CASSLGQNTGELFF
TRBV3-1/TRBV3-2	18	.	TRBJ2-7	.	TGTGCCAGCAGCCAAGATCGTACTCCCAGGGGACCGGGGTACGAGCAGTACTTC	CASSQDRTPRGPGYEQYF
TRBV6-2/TRBV6-3	16	.	TRBJ2-2	.	TGTGCCAGCAGTTACTATTTAGCGGCGAACACCGGGGAGCTGTTTTTT	CASSYYLAANTGELFF
TRBV24-1	15	.	TRBJ1-5	.	TGTGCCACCAGTGACCCCGGGGAGAGCAATCAGCCCCAGCATTTT	CATSDPGESNQPQHF
TRBV11-2	15	.	TRBJ2-3	.	TGTGCCAGCAGCTCGATCCCGGGTTTAGAAAATACGCAGTATTTT	CASSSIPGLENTQYF
TRBV6-5	15	.	TRBJ2-7	.	TGTGCCAGCAACCCCGGTGGGGGCGGGCGCTACGAGCAGTACTTC	CASNPGGGGRYEQYF
TRBV9	14	.	TRBJ1-1	.	TGTGCCAGCAGCGAAGGACAGCTCAACACTGAAGCTTTCTTT	CASSEGQLNTEAFF
TRBV3-1/TRBV3-2	14	.	TRBJ1-2	.	TGTGCCAGCAGTCAATTTGGCTCATACGATGGCTACACCTTC	CASSQFGSYDGYTF
TRBV11-2	15	TRBD2	TRBJ2-1	.	TGTGCCAGCAGCTTACGGACTAGCTTCACCAATGAGCAGTTCTTC	CASSLRTSFTNEQFF
TRBV5-4	16	.	TRBJ2-5	.	TGTGCCAGCAGCTCCCGTAGGCGTTCAGGGGCAGAGACCCAGTACTTC	CASSSRRRSGAETQYF
TRBV25-1	13	TRBD1	TRBJ2-5	.	TGTGCCAGCGGGGGACAGGGATGGGAGACCCAGTACTTC	CASGGQGWETQYF
TRBV27	14	TRBD1	TRBJ2-7	.	TGTGCCAGCAGTCCCTGGGACAGGGGGGCCAAGCAGTACTTC	CASSPWDRGAKQYF
TRBV5-1	14	TRBD1	TRBJ2-7	.	TGCGCCAGCAGCGTCGGGACAGGAATCTACGAGCAGTACTTC	CASSVGTGIYEQYF
TRBV6-5	14	.	TRBJ2-5	once	TGTGCCAGCAGTTACTCTACCGGGGAGGAGACCCAGTACTTC	CASSYSTGEETQYF
TRBV5-1	16	TRBD2	TRBJ2-7	.	TGCGCCAGCAGCACGGGACTAGCGGCGTTTTCCTACGAGCAGTACTTC	CASSTGLAAFSYEQYF
TRBV27	14	.	TRBJ2-7	once	TGTGCCAGCAGTTTCGGACTCCAAGCCCACGAGCAGTACTTC	CASSFGLQAHEQYF
TRBV7-9	15	.	TRBJ1-2	.	TGTGCCAGCAGCTTAACCCCAGGGATCCCCTATGGCTACACCTTC	CASSLTPGIPYGYTF
TRBV3-1/TRBV3-2	15	.	TRBJ2-7	.	TGTGCCAGCAGCCAAGGGGGACTAGGGGGCGGGAAGCAGTACTTC	CASSQGGLGGGKQYF
TRBV24-1	16	TRBD1	TRBJ2-7	.	TGTGCCACCAGTGATTGGCAGGGGGCGAGACGATACGAGCAGTACTTC	CATSDWQGARRYEQYF
TRBV19	16	.	TRBJ1-5	.	TGTGCCAGTAGGCGGACGGGGGGGTATAGCAATCAGCCCCAGCATTTT	CASRRTGGYSNQPQHF
TRBV7-9	13	.	TRBJ2-2	.	TGTGCCAGCACTCCTTTGAACACCGGGGAGCTGTTTTTT	CASTPLNTGELFF
TRBV6-6	12	.	TRBJ1-5	.	TGTGCCAGCATTGGCGGGGATCAGCCCCAGCATTTT	CASIGGDQPQHF
TRBV3-1/TRBV3-2	14	TRBD1	TRBJ1-2	.	TGTGCCAGCAGCCTCGGGACAGGGGGCTCTGGCTACACCTTC	CASSLGTGGSGYTF
TRBV7-2	15	TRBD2	TRBJ2-3	.	TGTGCCAGCAGCTTGAGCGGGACTAGCACAGATACGCAGTATTTT	CASSLSGTSTDTQYF
TRBV5-1	15	.	TRBJ1-2	once	TGCGCCAGCAGTTGGGGTTCGGGGGGAGAGAATGGCTACACCTTC	CASSWGSGGENGYTF